This T cell receptor (beta chain) was captured by sequencing in a study of CD8+ T cells in alopecia areata. General study findings and limits: Scalp sequencing captures resident alphabeta T cells of normal skin too. Lesional scalp, notably in alopecia totalis/universalis, had clonality above that of normal scalp.

Remarks on this clone: Its target is unknown.

Extraction of RNA preceded its reverse transcription into cDNA, which served as the sequencing template. Profiled with immunoSEQ multiplex PCR; TCRdb holds only in-frame clones, not every one. The sample lists under 150,000 clones, about 51% occurring once. The TCR comes from a human donor with alopecia areata. The sequencing input was NKG2D-low CD8+ T cells sorted from blood.

The CDR3 DNA reads as TGTGCCAGCAGTCCAGGGCAAGAGACCCAGTACTTC. This codes for CASSPGQETQYF. V and J are TRBV2 and TRBJ2-5; D perhaps matches TRBD1 (5 bases). CDR3 length: 12 residues. CDR1 and CDR2 from the germline V gene are SNHLY and FYNNEI. Trimming took 5 bases from V and 2 from J, leaving 6 bases between them.